The 20 T cell receptor beta chains listed next were all sequenced from one sample in a study of early stage breast cancer tumors (dated by TCRdb to 2016 to 2017). To prepare the library, the immunoSEQ multiplex PCR assay was applied. TCRdb carries this immuneACCESS record with in-frame sequences only. Its versions omit some clonotypes, under half of them owing to an unresolved V gene in the studies checked, with the rest unexplained. In this sample the table shows around 11,000 clones, 75% to 85% of which occur a single time. Approximately 14% of the sample is held by the ten biggest clonotypes. Material: breast tumor tissue. Source of these receptors: a person between 70 and 80 years old with breast cancer.

This chain uses TRBV28 with TRBJ1-1; 8 bases line up with TRBD1. V lost 1 base to trimming and J lost 5 bases; unmatched junction nucleotides: 12. The CDR3 runs to 17 residues. CDR1 and CDR2 from the germline V gene are MDHEN and SYDVKM. CDR3 loop: CASSLLQAGGGGTEAFF. For the CDR3, the DNA is TGTGCCAGCAGTTTATTGCAAGCAGGGGGCGGAGGAACTGAAGCTTTCTTT.

The CDR3 bases are TGTGCCAGCAGGGTAGGGGGTGGAAACTATGGCTACACCTTC. It codes for CASRVGGGNYGYTF. This chain joins TRBV7-2 and TRBJ1-2; TRBD1 is a possible D gene (6 bases). Germline V CDR1 and CDR2: SGHTA, FQGNSA. There are 14 residues in the CDR3. The V gene lost 6 bases and the J gene lost 2 bases, with 13 bases spanning the gap.

The chain links TRBV5-1 to TRBJ2-1, with TRBD2 matching over 13 bases. Trimming at V came to 6 bases and at J to 5 bases, leaving 8 bases not matched to a gene. This CDR3 spans 16 amino acids. The germline V gene has CDR1 SGHRS and CDR2 YFSETQ. Written as DNA, the CDR3 is TGCGCCAGCACCTATGCCGGGACTAGCGGGAACAATGAGCAGTTCTTC. This gives the protein CASTYAGTSGNNEQFF.

This clone was detected only once. This chain links TRBV9 with TRBJ2-5; D uncertain. Germline V gene lookup returns CDR1 SGDLS and CDR2 YYNGEE. CDR3 length equals 14 residues. V was trimmed by 3 bases and J by 1 base, leaving 10 bases between them. This chain's CDR3 is CASSAGTVQETQYF. The CDR3 region has the DNA TGTGCCAGCAGCGCCGGCACAGTCCAAGAGACCCAGTACTTC. The whole variable domain, filled in from reference TRBV9 and TRBJ2-5, reads DSGVTQTPKHLITATGQRVTLRCSPRSGDLSVYWYQQSLDQGLQFLIQYYNGEERAKGNILERFSAQQFPDLHSELNLSSLELGDSALYFCASSAGTVQETQYFGPGTRLLVL.

The chain couples TRBV2 to TRBJ1-2, with D perhaps TRBD1 (5 bases). CDR3 size: 14 residues. CDR1 and CDR2 (germline): SNHLY, FYNNEI. V was clipped by 3 bases and J by 4 bases, with 12 bases between them. The CDR3 region is CASSEGGRVYGYTF. The CDR3 DNA sequence: TGTGCCAGCAGTGAGGGGGGACGGGTCTATGGCTACACCTTC.

The chain has TRBV6-6 and TRBJ2-5, with TRBD1 identical over 10 bases. This CDR3 has 16 residues. Germline CDR1 MNHNY, CDR2 SVGAGI (reference sequence). The trim removed 0 bases at V and 2 bases at J, leaving 3 bases unmatched. CDR3 in DNA: TGTGCCAGCAGTTACTCGCGACAGGGGGCTCAAGAGACCCAGTACTTC. It codes for CASSYSRQGAQETQYF.

This chain links TRBV9 with TRBJ1-2; tentatively, D is TRBD1 (5 bases). V shed 3 bases and J shed 2 bases, with 14 bases lying between them. Germline CDR1 SGDLS, CDR2 YYNGEE. The CDR3 length is 15 residues. The CDR3 is CASSGSGGENYGYTF. CDR3 sequence (DNA): TGTGCCAGCAGCGGGAGTGGGGGGGAGAACTATGGCTACACCTTC.

Only one count was recorded for this clone. The V call is TRBV2, the J call TRBJ2-7, with D perhaps TRBD2 (6 bases). Germline V CDR1 and CDR2: SNHLY, FYNNEI. The CDR3 is 14 amino acids. V was shortened by 0 bases and J by 9 bases, with 15 bases between the two germline ends. This CDR3 is CASSEARGLTGQYF. CDR3 coding DNA: TGTGCCAGCAGTGAAGCGCGGGGTTTAACGGGGCAGTACTTC.

As to this clone: One base separates it from a far larger clone, so it is likely a read error. CDR3 nucleotide sequence: TGTGCCAGCGCTGCCGGGACTAGCGGGACCGAGCAGTACTTC. Amino acid sequence: CASAAGTSGTEQYF. This sequence joins TRBV27 and TRBJ2-7; TRBD2 aligns across 13 bases. J gave up 6 bases and V 8 bases, and 7 bases lay outside the gene matches. Germline V gene sequence: CDR1 MNHEY, CDR2 SMNVEV (reference sequence). The CDR3 runs 14 residues.

This sequence joins TRBV18 and TRBJ1-1; D ambiguous. The CDR3 covers 14 residues. Germline loops: CDR1 KGHSH, CDR2 LQKENI. V lost 6 bases to trimming and J lost 8 bases, with 19 bases between them. DNA for the CDR3: TGTGCCAGCTCGCGTCTTGGATCCTCGGAGGAAGCTTTCTTT. Encoded protein: CASSRLGSSEEAFF.

V and J are TRBV28 and TRBJ1-5; 8 bases line up with TRBD1. This CDR3 contains 14 residues. Unmatched junction bases numbered 9, after V lost 9 bases and J lost 5 bases. The germline V gene has CDR1 MDHEN and CDR2 SYDVKM. The DNA of the CDR3 is TGTGCCAGTTATCAGGGGGCGAATGATCAGCCCCAGCATTTT. Residues: CASYQGANDQPQHF.

This sequence joins TRBV10-2 and TRBJ1-1; maybe TRBD1 (6 bases). The germline CDR1 and CDR2 sequences are WSHSY and SAAADI. This CDR3 region has 14 residues. The V gene lost 8 bases and the J gene lost 1 base, with 14 bases spanning the gap. In DNA form, the CDR3 reads TGCGCCAGCGACGATAACAGGGAGAACACTGAAGCTTTCTTT. Translated, it gives CASDDNRENTEAFF.

The chain combines TRBV28 with TRBJ2-3, with D perhaps TRBD2 (5 bases). Trimming shortened V by 6 bases and J by 5 bases, and 15 bases separated the two germline ends. The CDR3 totals 14 residues. Germline values: CDR1 MDHEN, CDR2 SYDVKM. The CDR3 DNA reads as TGTGCCAGCAGCCGTATCGGGGTGGGAGATACGCAGTATTTT. Amino acids: CASSRIGVGDTQYF.

This clone was observed once. The V and J genes are TRBV6-1 and TRBJ2-5; TRBD1 aligns across 9 bases. The CDR3 spans 15 residues. After removal of 6 bases from V and 2 bases from J, the junction contained 7 bases not matched to a gene. Germline V gene sequence: CDR1 MNHNS, CDR2 SASEGT. In DNA, the CDR3 is TGTGCCAGCAGACCCGGACAGGGGCGACAAGAGACCCAGTACTTC. Protein sequence: CASRPGQGRQETQYF.

The V call is TRBV19, the J call TRBJ2-5; weak D call: TRBD2 (7 bases). CDR1 and CDR2 (germline): LNHDA, SQIVND (reference sequence). V lost 2 bases to trimming and J lost 4 bases, with 20 bases between them. The CDR3 spans 17 residues. CDR3 nucleotides: TGTGCCAGTAGTATAAGTCGCGCGGGGGCAGTTGGAGAGACCCAGTACTTC. Translated: CASSISRAGAVGETQYF.

The chain has TRBV5-1 and TRBJ1-3; TRBD1 might be the D (6 bases). Germline CDR1 reads SGHRS; CDR2 reads YFSETQ. The CDR3 totals 16 residues. The ends were cut back, 0 bases at V and 0 bases at J, with 10 bases in the middle. CDR3 region: CASSLGQVLSGNTIYF. Here the CDR3 DNA reads TGCGCCAGCAGCTTGGGACAGGTACTCTCTGGAAACACCATATATTTT.

The chain combines TRBV11-1 with TRBJ2-3; D is uncertain. The CDR3 contains 13 residues. The germline V gene has CDR1 SGHAT and CDR2 FQDESV (reference sequence). V lost 4 bases, J lost 3 bases, and 8 bases lay in between. The CDR3 region has the DNA TGTGCCAGCAGCTCCCCACTTACAGATACGCAGTATTTT. It specifies CASSSPLTDTQYF.

This clone has more than one count but fewer than ten. Its ends do not fully match the called genes, so a read error is possible. The chain links TRBV5-8 to TRBJ2-1; the match to TRBD2 covers 7 bases. Germline CDR1 reads SGHTS; CDR2 reads YDEGEE. The CDR3 is 13 amino acids. The CDR3 nucleotides read TGTGCCAGCAGCCCTCGGGACTACACTGAGCAGTTCTTC. Its translation is CASSPRDYTEQFF.

The chain combines TRBV9 with TRBJ1-2, with 7 bases identical to TRBD1. The CDR3 runs 19 residues. Per germline, CDR1 SGDLS and CDR2 YYNGEE. J lost 4 bases, V lost 4 bases, and 22 bases had no gene match. The CDR3 loop reads CASSSSTRQGINTLYGYTF. DNA for the CDR3: TGTGCCAGCAGCTCATCGACTCGACAGGGAATTAACACGCTCTATGGCTACACCTTC.

This chain uses TRBV4-1 with TRBJ1-1, with 8 bases matching TRBD1. After removal of 3 bases from V and 2 bases from J, the junction contained 5 bases not matched to a gene. Per germline, CDR1 MGHRA and CDR2 YSYEKL. The CDR3 extends over 15 amino acids. In nucleotides, the CDR3 is TGCGCCAGCAGCCATGGACAGGGACTTAACACTGAAGCTTTCTTT. It yields the protein CASSHGQGLNTEAFF.